One and the same sample provided the 29 T cell receptor beta chains below, sequenced in a study of cytomegalovirus exposure and HLA in healthy donors. Primers included in the PCR were 60 Vbeta and 13 Jbeta primers. The assay was immunoSEQ multiplex PCR, and TCRdb's table has in-frame clones only and misses some. The sample lists under 150,000 clones, around four fifths occurring once. Sample: PBMCs. The receptors were gathered from a boy younger than 10 in good health and CMV-seronegative.

The chain links TRBV6-5 to TRBJ2-5; a possible D gene is TRBD1 (5 bases). Trimming took off 0 bases at V and 2 bases at J, with 7 bases between the two ends. There are 14 residues in the CDR3. The germline V gene encodes CDR1 MNHEY and CDR2 SVGAGI. The CDR3 protein is CASSYSDRQETQYF. CDR3 coding DNA: TGTGCCAGCAGTTACTCCGACAGACAAGAGACCCAGTACTTC.

This CDR3 is CASRSTSGRATEQFF. In nucleotides, the CDR3 is TGTGCCAGCAGGAGTACTAGCGGGAGGGCCACCGAGCAGTTCTTC. The rearrangement links TRBV28 to TRBJ2-1, with 13 nucleotides matching TRBD2. Germline-derived CDR1 and CDR2 are MDHEN and SYDVKM. This CDR3 is 15 amino acids long. Trimming removed 6 bases from V and 10 bases from J; junction bases left unmatched: 9.

V is TRBV27 and J is TRBJ2-2; D uncertain. V lost 4 bases and J 9 bases, leaving 18 bases between the germline ends. This CDR3 region has 15 residues. Germline loops: CDR1 MNHEY, CDR2 SMNVEV (reference sequence). The CDR3 protein is CASSSIGTTIRELFF. The CDR3 region has the DNA TGTGCCAGCAGTTCTATCGGCACTACGATCCGGGAGCTGTTTTTT.

The V and J genes are TRBV10-3 and TRBJ1-3; 8 bases map to TRBD1. Trimming cost V 11 bases and J 0 bases; bases outside gene matches: 18. The CDR3 is made up of 18 amino acids. Germline loops: CDR1 ENHRY, CDR2 SYGVKD. CDR3 loop: CASRTGTGHQISGNTIYF. The CDR3 DNA sequence: TGTGCCTCCCGCACCGGGACAGGCCACCAAATCTCTGGAAACACCATATATTTT.

The rearrangement joins TRBV9 to TRBJ2-3, with D possibly TRBD2 on 5 matching bases. V was clipped by 0 bases and J by 0 bases, with 11 bases between them. Germline CDR1 and CDR2: SGDLS and YYNGEE. CDR3 length: 16 residues. In nucleotides, the CDR3 is TGTGCCAGCAGCGTAGGAGCGGCGAGAAGCACAGATACGCAGTATTTT. Translated, it gives CASSVGAARSTDTQYF.

Turning to this clone: At one end, the junction sequence differs from germline, possibly due to a read error. This sequence joins TRBV6-4 and TRBJ1-1; 7 bases are shared with TRBD1. Germline values: CDR1 MRHNA, CDR2 SNTAGT. This CDR3 has 14 residues. For the CDR3, the DNA is TGTGCCAGCAGTGACGAAGAGGGGGCTTCTGAGGCTTTCTTT. Protein: CASSDEEGASEAFF.

The rearrangement joins TRBV5-6 to TRBJ2-7, with a weak D call TRBD2 (6 bases). CDR1 and CDR2 (germline): SGHDT, YYEEEE. Trimming took off 4 bases at V and 1 base at J, with 12 bases between the two ends. This CDR3 comprises 14 residues. CDR3 coding DNA: TGTGCCAGCAGCGGGGGACTTAGGTCCTACGAGCAGTACTTC. Residues: CASSGGLRSYEQYF.

This clone was counted a few times. The chain is built from TRBV19 and TRBJ1-1; D uncertain. In germline, CDR1 is LNHDA, CDR2 SQIVND (reference sequence). The CDR3 runs to 13 residues. Trimming left V 5 bases short and J 1 base short, with 8 bases between. The CDR3 spells CASSSTANTEAFF. CDR3 DNA: TGTGCCAGTAGTTCTACAGCGAACACTGAAGCTTTCTTT.

The chain recombines TRBV10-3 with TRBJ1-6; possible D gene TRBD1, 6 bases. Per the germline V gene, CDR1 is ENHRY and CDR2 is SYGVKD. V was clipped by 6 bases and J by 5 bases, with 11 bases between them. CDR3 size: 14 residues. CDR3 sequence (DNA): TGTGCCATCAGCCAGGACAGTAATAATTCACCCCTCCACTTT. It is translated as CAISQDSNNSPLHF.

The rearrangement uses TRBV28 and TRBJ2-3; weak D call: TRBD2 (5 bases). CDR1 and CDR2 from the germline V gene are MDHEN and SYDVKM. The CDR3 loop spans 13 amino acids. Trimming pared 7 bases from V and 3 bases from J, leaving 11 bases between. The CDR3 loop reads CASTPSGTDTQYF. As DNA, the CDR3 is TGTGCCAGCACCCCGTCGGGAACAGATACGCAGTATTTT.

The gene calls are TRBV5-6 and TRBJ1-5; D call uncertain. CDR1 and CDR2 (germline): SGHDT, YYEEEE. The CDR3 consists of 14 residues. Trimming pared 1 base from V and 3 bases from J, leaving 8 bases between. CDR3 sequence (DNA): TGTGCCAGCAGCTTGATGGGCTACAATCAGCCCCAGCATTTT. It translates to CASSLMGYNQPQHF.

The V call is TRBV5-6, the J call TRBJ1-1, with 10 nucleotides matching TRBD1. Looked up from germline, CDR1 is SGHDT and CDR2 is YYEEEE. The CDR3 length is 15 residues. Trimming took 5 bases from V and 6 from J; bases not matched to a gene: 10. CDR3 DNA: TGTGCCAGCAGTTATTACGGGACAGGGGCACCTGAAGCTTTCTTT. Translated: CASSYYGTGAPEAFF.

Remarks on this clone: Other DNA variants within this sample encode the same CDR3. The CDR3, as DNA: TGTGCCAGCAGGGAACCGGGACAGGGAGGTTACGAGCAGTACTTC. It yields the protein CASREPGQGGYEQYF. V is TRBV7-2 and J is TRBJ2-7; 9 nucleotides align to TRBD1. Germline trimming cut 6 bases from V and 4 bases from J; bases unmatched to any gene: 10. The CDR3 loop spans 15 amino acids. The germline CDR1 and CDR2 sequences are SGHTA and FQGNSA. The complete variable domain, with remaining parts taken from reference TRBV7-2 and TRBJ2-7, reads GAGVSQSPSNKVTEKGKDVELRCDPISGHTALYWYRQSLGQGLEFLIYFQGNSAPDKSGLPSDRFSAERTGGSVSTLTIQRTQQEDSAVYLCASREPGQGGYEQYFGPGTRLTVT.

The rearrangement joins TRBV7-9 to TRBJ2-1, with 9 nucleotides matching TRBD1. The ends lost 6 bases at V and 3 bases at J; junction bases unmatched: 0. The CDR3 contains 13 residues. Per germline, CDR1 SEHNR and CDR2 FQNEAQ (reference sequence). Here the CDR3 reads CASRDRGYNEQFF. Here the CDR3 DNA reads TGTGCCAGCAGGGACAGGGGCTACAATGAGCAGTTCTTC.

The CDR3 loop reads CASSLQGIGNEQFF. The CDR3 DNA sequence: TGCGCCAGCAGCTTACAGGGGATTGGCAATGAGCAGTTCTTC. The chain uses TRBV5-1 and TRBJ2-1, with TRBD1 matching over 7 bases. Per the germline V gene, CDR1 is SGHRS and CDR2 is YFSETQ. This CDR3 has 14 residues. Unmatched junction bases numbered 5, after V lost 2 bases and J lost 6 bases.

Only one count was recorded for this clone. The genes are TRBV2 and TRBJ2-7; D not resolved. The CDR3 covers 14 residues. V gave up 7 bases and J gave up 2 bases, with 15 bases separating them. Germline V lookup: CDR1 SNHLY, CDR2 FYNNEI. The CDR3 DNA reads TGTGCCAGCACCGGAGACGGAAAAACCTACGAGCAGTACTTC. It specifies CASTGDGKTYEQYF. The complete variable domain, with remaining parts taken from reference TRBV2 and TRBJ2-7, reads EPEVTQTPSHQVTQMGQEVILRCVPISNHLYFYWYRQILGQKVEFLVSFYNNEISEKSEIFDDQFSVERPDGSNFTLKIRSTKLEDSAMYFCASTGDGKTYEQYFGPGTRLTVT.

V usage is TRBV6-6 and J usage is TRBJ1-5; D is perhaps TRBD1 (6 bases). The CDR3 is made up of 13 amino acids. Germline lookup yields CDR1 MNHNY and CDR2 SVGAGI (reference sequence). V lost 5 bases to trimming and J lost 3 bases, with 8 bases between them. CDR3 bases: TGTGCCAGCAGTGACAGGATCAATCAGCCCCAGCATTTT. Translated, it gives CASSDRINQPQHF.

The rearrangement uses TRBV10-1 and TRBJ1-1; TRBD1 matches at 7 bases. The V gene's germline CDR1 is WNHNN and CDR2 SYGVQD (reference sequence). Germline trimming cut 1 base from V and 5 bases from J; bases unmatched to any gene: 7. The CDR3 consists of 15 residues. CDR3 in amino acids: CASSEYLGGETEAFF. The CDR3 nucleotides read TGCGCCAGCAGTGAGTATTTAGGGGGCGAGACTGAAGCTTTCTTT.

The chain employs TRBV2 and TRBJ2-1; the D gene is possibly TRBD2 (6 bases). Germline CDR1 SNHLY, CDR2 FYNNEI. The CDR3 is 16 residues long. Trimming stripped 4 bases from V and 3 bases from J, with 16 bases between. The CDR3 loop is CASSGGRLGDYNEQFF. CDR3 in DNA: TGTGCCAGCAGTGGGGGGAGGTTAGGGGACTACAATGAGCAGTTCTTC.

J is TRBJ1-4 and V is TRBV14, with D possibly TRBD1 on 5 matching bases. Trimming removed 1 base at V and 7 bases at J, with 16 bases between. This CDR3 has 16 amino acids. Germline V lookup: CDR1 SGHDN, CDR2 FVKESK. CDR3 in DNA: TGTGCCAGCAGCCAAGGCCGCCAGGGTCTTCTTGAAAAACTGTTTTTT. This codes for CASSQGRQGLLEKLFF.

V and J are TRBV28 and TRBJ2-1; a possible D gene is TRBD1 (6 bases). The CDR3 runs 15 residues. Germline values: CDR1 MDHEN, CDR2 SYDVKM. Between the trimmed V and J ends, which lost 2 bases and 4 bases, there was a span of 12 bases. DNA for the CDR3: TGTGCCAGCAGTTTAAGGGGGTCCACGTACAATGAGCAGTTCTTC. This encodes CASSLRGSTYNEQFF.

A single count supports this clone. This chain links TRBV4-1 with TRBJ1-2; tentative D call: TRBD1 (5 bases). From germline, CDR1 is MGHRA and CDR2 YSYEKL. The V end lost 0 bases, the J end lost 7 bases, and 15 bases lay between the germline ends. This CDR3 spans 15 amino acids. The CDR3 sequence: CASSQEWGDWRGYTF. The CDR3 region has the DNA TGCGCCAGCAGCCAAGAATGGGGGGATTGGCGTGGCTACACCTTC.

This clone was seen more than once but under ten times. The chain uses TRBV29-1 and TRBJ1-4; D gene uncertain. Trimming removed 7 bases from V and 5 bases from J, with 14 bases in between. Per germline, CDR1 SQVTM and CDR2 ANQGSEA. CDR3 length: 13 amino acids. The CDR3 region is CSASGRVNEKLFF. As DNA, the CDR3 is TGCAGCGCAAGCGGAAGAGTGAATGAAAAACTGTTTTTT.

This sequence joins TRBV4-3 and TRBJ2-7; TRBD2 is a possible D gene (5 bases). CDR1 and CDR2 (germline): LGHNA, YSLEER. There are 15 residues in the CDR3. V gave up 0 bases and J gave up 3 bases, with 12 bases separating them. CDR3 sequence (DNA): TGCGCCAGCAGCCAAGAGTTTCTAGCAGGCTACGAGCAGTACTTC. It encodes CASSQEFLAGYEQYF.

This chain joins TRBV5-4 and TRBJ1-2; tentatively, D is TRBD1 (6 bases). The V and J ends lost 3 bases and 4 bases respectively, with 10 bases between them. The CDR3 sequence is 13 residues long. Germline CDR1 and CDR2: SGHNT and YYREEE (reference sequence). DNA of the CDR3: TGTGCCAGCAGCTCTCAGGGGCCCTATGGCTACACCTTC. Residues: CASSSQGPYGYTF.

The chain links TRBV5-8 to TRBJ1-6; D may be TRBD1 (6 bases). Germline V gives CDR1 SGHTS, CDR2 YDEGEE. Trimming shortened V by 7 bases and J by 10 bases, and 21 bases separated the two germline ends. This CDR3 contains 15 residues. The CDR3 loop is CASPEGQSIASPLHF. Written as DNA, the CDR3 is TGTGCCAGCCCAGAGGGACAATCAATCGCATCACCCCTCCACTTT.

The V gene is TRBV6-5, the J gene TRBJ2-5, with D possibly being TRBD1 (6 bases). CDR1 and CDR2 from the germline V gene are MNHEY and SVGAGI. Trimming took 7 bases from V and 5 from J, leaving 14 bases between them. The CDR3 has 13 amino acids. The CDR3 sequence is CASTPQGGETQYF. The CDR3 nucleotides are TGTGCCAGCACGCCACAGGGCGGGGAGACCCAGTACTTC.

This chain uses TRBV7-2 with TRBJ2-1, with D possibly TRBD2 on 5 matching bases. The length of the CDR3 is 15 residues. The V end was cut by 5 bases, the J end by 7 bases, with 18 bases between. The V gene's germline CDR1 is SGHTA and CDR2 FQGNSA. The CDR3 here is CASSLPAGAVNEQFF. The DNA of the CDR3 is TGTGCCAGCAGCCTCCCCGCTGGAGCGGTGAATGAGCAGTTCTTC.

The J gene is TRBJ1-6, the V gene TRBV28, with D perhaps TRBD1 (6 bases). Germline V gives CDR1 MDHEN, CDR2 SYDVKM. The CDR3 has 15 amino acids. Deletions cut 7 bases from V and 7 bases from J, with 17 bases between. The CDR3 loop is CASTPTGGANSPLHF. The DNA for the CDR3 is TGTGCCAGCACCCCCACCGGGGGGGCAAATTCACCCCTCCACTTT.